The clone carrying this T cell receptor (beta chain) has a handful of counts. The data derive from a study of technical replicates of blood from a handful of donors. The data were produced by immunoSEQ multiplex PCR, yet TCRdb's version contains in-frame clones alone and is incomplete. The data contain under 65,000 clones, 90% to 95% of them seen just once; the ten biggest clones take up around 3.9%. V lost 1 base and J 5 bases, leaving 7 bases between the germline ends. From germline, CDR1 is SGHTS and CDR2 YDEGEE. There are 12 residues in the CDR3. The gene calls are TRBV5-8 and TRBJ2-7; a possible D gene is TRBD2 (5 bases). The sample taken for sequencing was PBMCs. The clonotype was recovered from a human donor in good health. Some clones in this sample may be carry-over from other donors' samples. This CDR3 reads CASSLWRDEQYF. In DNA form, the CDR3 reads TGTGCCAGCAGCTTGTGGCGGGACGAGCAGTACTTC.